The T cell receptor beta chain under discussion was sequenced for a study of blood T cell repertoires in COVID-19. Study context: The samples span acute and convalescent COVID-19 from the United States, Italy and Spain. T cells, B-cell-depleted T cells, or PBMCs supplied cDNA or gDNA.

TCRdb keeps only in-frame clones here, not all; method: immunoSEQ multiplex PCR. The table records fewer than 500,000 clones, 86% of them present only once. Germline CDR1 LNHDA, CDR2 SQIVND (reference sequence). Trimming cost V 4 bases and J 2 bases; bases outside gene matches: 8. The CDR3 contains 16 residues. The sequenced sample consisted of peripheral blood. The sequence was obtained from a woman in her 30s with active or convalescent COVID-19. The genes are TRBV19 and TRBJ2-7; 10 nucleotides agree with TRBD2. CDR3 sequence: CASSRITSGIPYEQYF. The DNA of the CDR3 is TGTGCCAGTAGTAGAATAACTAGCGGGATTCCCTACGAGCAGTACTTC.